Listed here is a single T cell receptor (beta chain). This sample stems from a study of blood T cell repertoires in COVID-19. With 4 bases clipped from V and 2 bases from J, the junction kept 3 bases outside the gene matches. Germline CDR1 is LGHDT and CDR2 is YNNKEL (reference sequence). The CDR3 length is 14 residues. Here immunoSEQ multiplex PCR was the method, and the copy in TCRdb shows in-frame clones only, minus some. This sample carries around 130,000 clones, around four fifths of them seen once, and the ten largest clones take 9.5% to 15%. This receptor was obtained from a human donor in a cohort sampled during active COVID-19. This chain connects TRBV3-1 (or the pseudogene TRBV3-2) to TRBJ2-3, with 7 bases that match TRBD1. Material: peripheral blood. The CDR3 loop reads CASSLTGNTDTQYF. DNA of the CDR3: TGTGCCAGCAGCCTGACAGGGAACACAGATACGCAGTATTTT.